These 21 T cell receptor beta chains share one sample of origin, sequenced in a study of blood T cell repertoires in COVID-19. Assay: immunoSEQ multiplex PCR; the TCRdb copy retains only in-frame clones and omits some. The table lists some 200,000 clones, around 90% of them singletons. The sample consisted of peripheral blood. These TCRs come from a man aged 35-49 years with active or convalescent COVID-19.

The genes are TRBV5-6 and TRBJ2-2; D gene uncertain. CDR1 and CDR2 from the germline V gene are SGHDT and YYEEEE. The CDR3 has 13 residues. Between the trimmed V and J ends, which lost 1 base and 1 base, there was a span of 2 bases. DNA of the CDR3: TGTGCCAGCAGCTTGCAGAACACCGGGGAGCTGTTTTTT. This gives the protein CASSLQNTGELFF.

The V and J genes are TRBV6-5 and TRBJ2-6; D gene unclear. Germline-derived CDR1 and CDR2 are MNHEY and SVGAGI. The CDR3 loop spans 15 amino acids. V lost 6 bases, J lost 4 bases, and 13 bases lay in between. The CDR3 DNA reads as TGTGCCAGCAGAGAGTTAGCCGGCGGGGCCAACGTCCTGACTTTC. Translated: CASRELAGGANVLTF.

The chain joins TRBV2 to TRBJ2-3; D might be TRBD2 (6 bases). The germline V and J ends were trimmed by 5 bases and 7 bases, with 19 bases remaining between them. This CDR3 is built from 15 residues. In germline, CDR1 is SNHLY, CDR2 FYNNEI. The CDR3 bases are TGTGCCAGCAGTCTACCCGGGACTCTCGGGTATACGCAGTATTTT. It is translated as CASSLPGTLGYTQYF.

The chain has TRBV30 and TRBJ1-6; 7 bases are a match to TRBD1. Unmatched junction bases numbered 9, after V lost 0 bases and J lost 10 bases. CDR1 and CDR2 (germline): GTSNPN, SVGIG (reference sequence). There are 15 residues in the CDR3. This chain's CDR3 is CAWSVRDSRGSPLHF. In DNA, the CDR3 is TGTGCCTGGAGTGTTCGGGACAGCAGAGGGTCACCCCTCCACTTT.

This clone was seen a few times. The same CDR3 is also encoded by other DNA sequences in this sample. CDR3 nucleotide sequence: TGTGCCAGCAGCTTAAACACCGGGGAGCTGTTTTTT. Translation gives CASSLNTGELFF. The rearrangement joins TRBV3-1 (or the pseudogene TRBV3-2) to TRBJ2-2; D gene uncertain. The ends were cut back, 5 bases at V and 2 bases at J, with 3 bases in the middle. Germline V gives CDR1 LGHDT, CDR2 YNNKEL (reference sequence). This CDR3 comprises 12 residues.

This chain uses TRBV19 with TRBJ2-5; no clear D gene. Between the trimmed V and J ends, which lost 5 bases and 2 bases, there was a span of 6 bases. The length of the CDR3 is 12 residues. Germline lookup yields CDR1 LNHDA and CDR2 SQIVND (reference sequence). CDR3 loop: CASSASQETQYF. The CDR3 region has the DNA TGTGCCAGTAGTGCGTCACAAGAGACCCAGTACTTC.

This clone was counted a single time. The genes are TRBV5-8 and TRBJ2-7, with a tentative D call TRBD1 (5 bases). V lost 5 bases to trimming and J lost 3 bases, with 18 bases between them. The CDR3 spans 15 residues. Germline V CDR1 and CDR2: SGHTS, YDEGEE. CDR3 nucleotide sequence: TGTGCCAGCAGGTCCATAAGCTGGGGCAACTACGAGCAGTACTTC. Translating gives CASRSISWGNYEQYF. Looking up the rest from reference TRBV5-8 and TRBJ2-7 gives the full variable domain: EAGVTQSPTHLIKTRGQQATLRCSPISGHTSVYWYQQALGLGLQFLLWYDEGEERNRGNFPPRFSGRQFPNYSSELNVNALELEDSALYLCASRSISWGNYEQYFGPGTRLTVT.

This clone appeared once. The chain joins TRBV12-3 or TRBV12-4 to TRBJ1-2; tentative D call: TRBD1 (5 bases). This CDR3 is built from 12 residues. Trimming cost V 2 bases and J 5 bases, with 6 bases left between them. CDR3 in amino acids: CASSLRGYGYTF. CDR3 DNA: TGTGCCAGCAGTTTACGGGGGTATGGCTACACCTTC.

This chain joins TRBV5-1 and TRBJ2-3; possibly TRBD1 for D (5 bases). Trimming removed 5 bases at V and 2 bases at J, with 21 bases between. The CDR3 is made up of 17 amino acids. Germline values: CDR1 SGHRS, CDR2 YFSETQ. DNA for the CDR3: TGCGCCAGCAGTAGGTCCGCCAGGGCTGATTCCACAGATACGCAGTATTTT. Translated: CASSRSARADSTDTQYF.

This clone has just one count. The chain recombines TRBV5-1 with TRBJ2-7; D may be TRBD2 (5 bases). The CDR3 is 16 amino acids. V was clipped by 4 bases and J by 2 bases, with 19 bases between them. CDR1 and CDR2 from the germline V gene are SGHRS and YFSETQ. CDR3 loop: CASSPPRVETTYEQYF. As DNA, the CDR3 is TGCGCCAGCAGCCCGCCGAGAGTTGAGACTACCTACGAGCAGTACTTC.

This clone was seen a handful of times. The chain joins TRBV28 to TRBJ2-7; TRBD2 matches at 7 bases. The CDR3 has 12 residues. Germline assignment: CDR1 MDHEN and CDR2 SYDVKM. Unmatched junction bases numbered 0, after V lost 5 bases and J lost 2 bases. CDR3 sequence reads: CASSRGAYEQYF. CDR3 nucleotides: TGTGCCAGCAGTCGGGGGGCCTACGAGCAGTACTTC.

This clone was seen a handful of times. V usage is TRBV18 and J usage is TRBJ2-1, with a weak D call TRBD2 (6 bases). Germline CDR1 KGHSH, CDR2 LQKENI. With 3 bases removed from V and 0 bases from J, the gap between germline ends came to 24 bases. This CDR3 has 20 amino acids. The CDR3 protein is CASSPKQGGQHGYSYNEQFF. CDR3 bases: TGTGCCAGCTCACCCAAGCAGGGAGGCCAACACGGGTACTCCTACAATGAGCAGTTCTTC.

This sequence joins TRBV7-9 and TRBJ1-4, with 8 bases aligning to TRBD1. V trimming: 5 bases; J trimming: 8 bases; junction bases outside the gene matches: 13. Looked up from germline, CDR1 is SEHNR and CDR2 is FQNEAQ (reference sequence). This CDR3 comprises 16 residues. This CDR3 is CASSESNRGYQEKLFF. The CDR3 DNA reads TGTGCCAGCAGCGAATCAAACAGGGGGTATCAAGAAAAACTGTTTTTT.

The chain is built from TRBV7-9 and TRBJ2-1; 14 nucleotides agree with TRBD2. The CDR3 spans 18 residues. Germline trimming cut 3 bases from V and 6 bases from J; bases unmatched to any gene: 10. Germline values: CDR1 SEHNR, CDR2 FQNEAQ (reference sequence). Here the CDR3 DNA reads TGTGCCAGCAGCTTGTACGCCCGACTAGCGGGGGGGCTCAATGAGCAGTTCTTC. Translated: CASSLYARLAGGLNEQFF.

The chain employs TRBV29-1 and TRBJ2-7, with a weak D call TRBD2 (7 bases). Germline V gene lookup returns CDR1 SQVTM and CDR2 ANQGSEA. V lost 3 bases to trimming and J lost 7 bases, with 13 bases between them. The CDR3 loop spans 12 amino acids. The CDR3 is CSVDAGAREQYF. Written as DNA, the CDR3 is TGCAGCGTTGACGCGGGGGCCCGGGAGCAGTACTTC.

This chain joins TRBV5-1 and TRBJ1-6; a weak D match, TRBD1 (5 bases). Germline V gene lookup returns CDR1 SGHRS and CDR2 YFSETQ. With 0 bases removed from V and 4 bases from J, the gap between germline ends came to 14 bases. The CDR3 totals 17 residues. DNA for the CDR3: TGCGCCAGCAGCTTGGTCGTGCCGACAGAATATAATTCACCCCTCCACTTT. The encoded protein is CASSLVVPTEYNSPLHF.

This chain links TRBV5-4 with TRBJ2-7; 9 nucleotides align to TRBD1. Trimming cost V 4 bases and J 7 bases; bases outside gene matches: 12. Germline CDR1 is SGHNT and CDR2 is YYREEE (reference sequence). The CDR3 sequence is 15 residues long. The CDR3 DNA is TGTGCCAGCAGCCCCGCCGGGACAGGGTCTCGGGAGCAGTACTTC. It codes for CASSPAGTGSREQYF.

About this clone itself: The same CDR3 is also encoded by other DNA sequences in this sample. This chain uses TRBV5-1 with TRBJ2-7, with TRBD1 matching 9 bases. CDR1 is SGHRS, CDR2 YFSETQ, per germline. CDR3 length equals 16 residues. V lost 5 bases, J lost 0 bases, and 9 bases stayed unmatched. CDR3 in amino acids: CASSSGGTGSSYEQYF. Here the CDR3 DNA reads TGCGCCAGCAGTTCGGGCGGGACAGGGAGCTCCTACGAGCAGTACTTC.

J is TRBJ1-2 and V is TRBV3-1 (or the pseudogene TRBV3-2); 8 bases map to TRBD1. CDR3 length: 14 amino acids. V lost 2 bases and J lost 4; bases outside the gene matches: 3. Germline CDR1 LGHDT, CDR2 YNNKEL (reference sequence). The CDR3 DNA is TGTGCCAGCAGCCAACCAGACAGGGGCTATGGCTACACCTTC. Protein: CASSQPDRGYGYTF.

The rearrangement links TRBV9 to TRBJ2-1; D is possibly TRBD2 (5 bases). Germline lookup yields CDR1 SGDLS and CDR2 YYNGEE. The CDR3 length is 13 residues. V lost 0 bases and J 7 bases, leaving 8 bases between the germline ends. CDR3 sequence (DNA): TGTGCCAGCAGCGTAGATCCGGGGAATGAGCAGTTCTTC. Encoded protein: CASSVDPGNEQFF.

This chain uses TRBV11-2 with TRBJ2-7; tentatively, D is TRBD1 (5 bases). Germline lookup yields CDR1 SGHAT and CDR2 FQNNGV. The CDR3 has 15 residues. V shed 3 bases and J shed 0 bases, with 12 bases lying between them. CDR3 amino acids: CASSLYAGHSYEQYF. The CDR3 nucleotides read TGTGCCAGCAGCTTGTACGCAGGACACTCCTACGAGCAGTACTTC. The whole variable domain, remainder taken from reference TRBV11-2 and TRBJ2-7, is EAGVAQSPRYKIIEKRQSVAFWCNPISGHATLYWYQQILGQGPKLLIQFQNNGVVDDSQLPKDRFSAERLKGVDSTLKIQPAKLEDSAVYLCASSLYAGHSYEQYFGPGTRLTVT.